The 19 T cell receptor beta chains in this list originate from one sample, sequenced in a study of CD8 T cells in ankylosing spondylitis. TCRdb processed the 5' RACE reads anew with MiXCR; each CDR3 protein has one entry. The sample yields 250,000 to 350,000 distinct CDR3 sequences, 20% seen once. Sequenced: blood, either unsorted or a sorted T cell fraction (not recorded which). These receptors all stem from a male donor with ankylosing spondylitis or in good health (not recorded which).

A few counts support this clonotype. The V gene is TRBV7-6, the J gene TRBJ2-1, with 13 bases fitting TRBD2. The V gene's germline CDR1 is SGHVS and CDR2 FNYEAQ. Trimming removed 4 bases from V and 6 bases from J; junction bases left unmatched: 15. The CDR3 runs to 19 residues. The CDR3 sequence is CASSSENLLAGGYVNEQFF. DNA of the CDR3: TGTGCCAGCAGCTCAGAAAACCTACTAGCGGGAGGGTACGTCAATGAGCAGTTCTTC.

This clonotype was detected only a few times. The gene calls are TRBV3-1 and TRBJ1-6, with 7 nucleotides matching TRBD1. The germline V gene has CDR1 LGHDT and CDR2 YNNKEL (reference sequence). This CDR3 spans 15 amino acids. The V segment lost 4 bases and the J segment 5 bases; nucleotides outside the gene matches: 5. CDR3: CASSPGTENNSPLHF. The CDR3 DNA sequence: TGTGCCAGCAGCCCCGGGACAGAGAATAATTCACCCCTCCACTTT.

The chain recombines TRBV20-1 with TRBJ2-3; 14 nucleotides agree with TRBD2. Trimming cost V 6 bases and J 0 bases; bases outside gene matches: 8. CDR3 length equals 17 residues. From germline, CDR1 is DFQATT and CDR2 SNEGSKA (reference sequence). CDR3 bases: TGCAGTGCCCTGACTAGCGGGGGGGCATCGAGCACAGATACGCAGTATTTT. As protein: CSALTSGGASSTDTQYF.

At least ten counts were recorded for this clonotype. This chain links TRBV5-1 with TRBJ2-7; TRBD1 or TRBD2 may be the D gene (6 bases each). V lost 4 bases and J lost 3, with 14 bases in between. The CDR3 loop spans 14 amino acids. Germline-derived CDR1 and CDR2 are SGHRS and YFSETQ. The CDR3: CASSPDGGSYEQYV. In DNA form, the CDR3 reads TGCGCCAGCAGCCCTGACGGGGGCAGCTACGAGCAGTACGTC.

This sequence joins TRBV5-1 and TRBJ2-1; possible D gene TRBD2, 5 bases. Germline V gene data show CDR1 as SGHRS and CDR2 as YFSETQ. The CDR3 has 15 residues. Trimming stripped 4 bases from V and 3 bases from J, with 14 bases between. CDR3 nucleotides: TGCGCCAGCAGCCGCACCCTAGCCATCTACAATGAGCAGTTCTTC. Its protein product is CASSRTLAIYNEQFF.

The table lists this clonotype with many counts. The V gene is TRBV29-1, the J gene TRBJ2-5; possibly TRBD2 for D (5 bases). Germline loops: CDR1 SQVTM, CDR2 ANQGSEA. V was shortened by 5 bases and J by 5 bases, with 12 bases between the two germline ends. The CDR3 contains 12 residues. CDR3 DNA sequence: TGCAGCGTTCTTCCGGGATCCGAGACCCAGTACTTC. The encoded protein is CSVLPGSETQYF. The full variable domain, in which reference TRBV29-1 and TRBJ2-5 provide the parts outside the CDR3, is SAVISQKPSRDICQRGTSLTIQCQVDSQVTMMFWYRQQPGQSLTLIATANQGSEATYESGFVIDKFPISRPNLTFSTLTVSNMSPEDSSIYLCSVLPGSETQYFGPGTRLLVL.

The table lists this clonotype with a few counts. The chain recombines TRBV7-9 with TRBJ1-2; possibly TRBD1 for D (5 bases). V was clipped by 4 bases and J by 2 bases, with 20 bases between them. Germline V CDR1 and CDR2: SEHNR, FQNEAQ (reference sequence). The CDR3 has 17 residues. The CDR3 here is CASSSGSPGGGNYGYTF. As DNA, the CDR3 is TGTGCCAGCAGCTCCGGTAGTCCCGGGGGGGGAAACTATGGCTACACCTTC.

The sample holds a few counts of this clonotype. This chain connects TRBV15 to TRBJ1-2; D remains ambiguous. Per the germline V gene, CDR1 is LNHNV and CDR2 is YYDKDF (reference sequence). V lost 1 base and J lost 0, with 12 bases in between. The CDR3 has 16 amino acids. CDR3 loop: CATSRVGQTSNYGYTF. In nucleotides, the CDR3 is TGTGCCACCAGCAGAGTTGGGCAGACTTCTAACTATGGCTACACCTTC.

This clonotype was detected many times. CDR3: CATSRGQGGEKLFF. The CDR3 DNA sequence: TGTGCCACCAGCAGAGGTCAGGGAGGGGAAAAACTGTTTTTT. J is TRBJ1-4 and V is TRBV15, with TRBD1 as a possible D gene (5 bases). The CDR3 runs 14 residues. The ends were cut back, 1 base at V and 8 bases at J, with 11 bases in the middle. Per germline, CDR1 LNHNV and CDR2 YYDKDF (reference sequence).

The rearrangement uses TRBV4-2 and TRBJ2-1; 9 bases line up with TRBD1. Germline-derived CDR1 and CDR2 are LGHNA and YNFKEQ. The CDR3 loop spans 12 amino acids. Unmatched junction bases numbered 5, after V lost 4 bases and J lost 13 bases. The CDR3 nucleotides read TGTGCCAGCAGCCTCCAGACAGGGGGACAGTTCTTC. Amino acid sequence: CASSLQTGGQFF.

This clonotype was found a few times. V and J are TRBV7-9 and TRBJ1-1; no reliable D call. The CDR3 consists of 15 residues. V was clipped by 2 bases and J by 0 bases, with 10 bases between them. Germline loops: CDR1 SEHNR, CDR2 FQNEAQ (reference sequence). Here the CDR3 reads CASSLQIDMNTEAFF. CDR3 nucleotides: TGTGCCAGCAGCTTACAGATAGACATGAACACTGAAGCTTTCTTT.

This chain joins TRBV5-1 and TRBJ2-3; 11 bases match TRBD2. The trim removed 4 bases at V and 7 bases at J, leaving 14 bases unmatched. This CDR3 contains 17 residues. From germline, CDR1 is SGHRS and CDR2 YFSETQ. This CDR3 is CASSPTVSGGATYTQYF. The CDR3 bases are TGCGCCAGCAGCCCGACAGTTAGCGGGGGGGCCACGTATACGCAGTATTTT. The full variable domain, in which reference TRBV5-1 and TRBJ2-3 provide the parts outside the CDR3, is KAGVTQTPRYLIKTRGQQVTLSCSPISGHRSVSWYQQTPGQGLQFLFEYFSETQRNKGNFPGRFSGRQFSNSRSEMNVSTLELGDSALYLCASSPTVSGGATYTQYFGPGTRLTVL.

The chain carries TRBV20-1 and TRBJ2-7, with D tentatively TRBD1 or TRBD2 (5 bases each). The CDR3 is made up of 13 amino acids. CDR1 and CDR2 (germline): DFQATT, SNEGSKA (reference sequence). V lost 6 bases, J lost 6 bases, and 18 bases lay in between. The CDR3 spells CSALKGRVGEQYV. CDR3 sequence (DNA): TGCAGTGCCCTTAAGGGGCGGGTGGGCGAGCAGTACGTC.

This chain joins TRBV9 and TRBJ1-2; possibly TRBD1 for D (6 bases). The V end was cut by 4 bases, the J end by 8 bases, with 21 bases between. The CDR3 contains 15 residues. Per the germline V gene, CDR1 is SGDLS and CDR2 is YYNGEE. The DNA for the CDR3 is TGTGCCAGCAGCCGTCGAGGGGGGGATGGTCAGGGCTACACCTTC. It translates to CASSRRGGDGQGYTF.

This clonotype has a count of ten or more. V gene TRBV5-1 combines with J gene TRBJ2-3; D is uncertain. The CDR3 sequence is 14 residues long. V lost 4 bases to trimming and J lost 6 bases, with 15 bases between them. CDR1 and CDR2 (germline): SGHRS, YFSETQ. This chain's CDR3 is CASSMVPHTDTQYF. DNA for the CDR3: TGCGCCAGCAGCATGGTACCCCACACGGATACGCAGTATTTT.

The gene calls are TRBV28 and TRBJ1-5; no clear D gene. Deletions cut 2 bases from V and 2 bases from J, with 7 bases between. Germline CDR1 is MDHEN and CDR2 is SYDVKM. The CDR3 runs 14 residues. The CDR3 region has the DNA TGTGCCAGCAGTTTAAGCACCCGCAATCAGCCCCAGCATTTT. It is translated as CASSLSTRNQPQHF.

This clonotype was counted between two and nine times. The chain joins TRBV5-1 to TRBJ2-5; 9 nucleotides line up with TRBD1. Trimming removed 7 bases from V and 4 bases from J; junction bases left unmatched: 8. CDR3 length: 14 residues. Germline V lookup: CDR1 SGHRS, CDR2 YFSETQ. The CDR3 region has the DNA TGCGCCAGCGCCGGGACAGGGTTAGGAGAGACCCAGTACTTC. Protein: CASAGTGLGETQYF.

At least ten counts were recorded for this clonotype. This chain links TRBV28 with TRBJ2-5; TRBD2 is a possible D gene (6 bases). This CDR3 has 15 amino acids. The germline V and J ends were trimmed by 7 bases and 2 bases, with 17 bases remaining between them. Germline V lookup: CDR1 MDHEN, CDR2 SYDVKM. The CDR3 region has the DNA TGTGCCAGCACAACCGGGAGCCGTTCTCAAGAGACCCAGTACTTC. It codes for CASTTGSRSQETQYF. The full variable domain, in which reference TRBV28 and TRBJ2-5 provide the parts outside the CDR3, is DVKVTQSSRYLVKRTGEKVFLECVQDMDHENMFWYRQDPGLGLRLIYFSYDVKMKEKGDIPEGYSVSREKKERFSLILESASTNQTSMYLCASTTGSRSQETQYFGPGTRLLVL.

This clonotype was seen more than once but under ten times. The genes are TRBV12-3 or TRBV12-4 and TRBJ1-2, with D unclear. The CDR3 sequence is 12 residues long. V gave up 10 bases and J gave up 4 bases, with 13 bases separating them. The DNA for the CDR3 is TGTGCCACCCGGGCTACGGGCTATGGCTACACCTTC. Amino acid sequence: CATRATGYGYTF.